Listed here are 29 T cell receptor beta chains from one sample, sequenced in a study of blood T cell repertoires in COVID-19. TCRdb keeps only in-frame clones here, not all; method: immunoSEQ multiplex PCR. The data hold 140,000 to 150,000 clones, with roughly 88% observed a single time. Material for sequencing was PBMCs or T cells enriched from blood (not recorded which). These TCRs come from a man aged 45-65 years who had recovered from COVID-19.

V gene TRBV11-3 combines with J gene TRBJ2-7, with TRBD1 as a possible D gene (6 bases). V was pared by 5 bases and J by 0 bases, with 11 bases between. There are 14 residues in the CDR3. Germline-derived CDR1 and CDR2 are SGHNT and YENEEA. CDR3 coding DNA: TGTGCCAGCAGCCCCTCGACAGGCTCCTACGAGCAGTACTTC. Amino acid sequence: CASSPSTGSYEQYF.

J is TRBJ2-2 and V is TRBV24-1; 10 bases are a match to TRBD1. The germline gives CDR1 KGHDR, CDR2 SFDVKD. Trimming at V came to 4 bases and at J to 3 bases, leaving 4 bases not matched to a gene. The CDR3 runs to 16 residues. The DNA of the CDR3 is TGTGCCACCAGTGACCCCGGGACAGGGGACACCGGGGAGCTGTTTTTT. This codes for CATSDPGTGDTGELFF.

CDR3 residues: CAWSVGQGKGEKLFF. The CDR3 DNA sequence: TGTGCCTGGAGTGTCGGGCAGGGGAAGGGGGAAAAACTGTTTTTT. This chain joins TRBV30 and TRBJ1-4, with D tentatively TRBD1 (6 bases). Trimming cost V 0 bases and J 8 bases, with 16 bases left between them. The CDR3 spans 15 residues. CDR1 GTSNPN and CDR2 SVGIG come from the germline V gene (reference sequence).

The sample holds a few counts of this clone. The chain has TRBV7-8 and TRBJ1-2, with 10 bases aligning to TRBD1. Trimming cost V 1 base and J 9 bases; bases outside gene matches: 8. The CDR3 length is 15 residues. Germline CDR1 SGHVS, CDR2 FQNEAQ. CDR3 sequence reads: CASSLDPGQGKSYTF. The CDR3 DNA reads TGTGCCAGCAGCTTAGACCCGGGACAGGGGAAAAGCTACACCTTC.

The chain recombines TRBV7-9 with TRBJ2-5; D is possibly TRBD2 (6 bases). CDR1 is SEHNR and CDR2 is FQNEAQ in the germline V gene (reference sequence). The CDR3 extends over 14 amino acids. V lost 2 bases, J lost 1 base, and 8 bases lay in between. The CDR3: CASSLLAVQETQYF. The CDR3 DNA reads as TGTGCCAGCAGCTTATTAGCGGTCCAAGAGACCCAGTACTTC.

This clone appeared a single time. The chain joins TRBV6-5 to TRBJ1-1; TRBD1 agrees at 8 bases. Germline lookup yields CDR1 MNHEY and CDR2 SVGAGI. J was trimmed by 1 base and V by 0 bases; bases with no gene match: 4. The CDR3 sequence is 16 residues long. CDR3 nucleotide sequence: TGTGCCAGCAGTTACTCCCAGGGGGCGCGGAACACTGAAGCTTTCTTT. Translation: CASSYSQGARNTEAFF.

This sequence joins TRBV5-1 and TRBJ2-3; 15 bases are shared with TRBD2. V lost 5 bases, J lost 6 bases, and 16 bases stayed unmatched. The CDR3 is 19 residues long. CDR1 is SGHRS and CDR2 is YFSETQ in the germline V gene. CDR3 in amino acids: CASRPGLAGGIESRDTQYF. CDR3 in DNA: TGCGCCAGCAGGCCGGGACTAGCGGGAGGAATCGAGTCGCGGGATACGCAGTATTTT.

The rearrangement joins TRBV28 to TRBJ1-1, with TRBD1 matching 7 bases. CDR1 is MDHEN and CDR2 is SYDVKM in the germline V gene. J was trimmed by 4 bases and V by 6 bases; bases with no gene match: 8. The CDR3 sequence is 14 residues long. The CDR3 region is CASRGQPASTEAFF. As DNA, the CDR3 is TGTGCCAGCAGGGGACAGCCCGCGAGCACTGAAGCTTTCTTT. The full variable domain, completed using reference TRBV28 and TRBJ1-1, is DVKVTQSSRYLVKRTGEKVFLECVQDMDHENMFWYRQDPGLGLRLIYFSYDVKMKEKGDIPEGYSVSREKKERFSLILESASTNQTSMYLCASRGQPASTEAFFGQGTRLTVV.

The chain employs TRBV6-5 and TRBJ1-5; D is possibly TRBD1 (6 bases). V was trimmed by 5 bases and J by 4 bases, leaving 12 bases between them. This CDR3 is built from 14 residues. Germline V CDR1 and CDR2: MNHEY, SVGAGI. CDR3 nucleotides: TGTGCCAGCAGTCGGACAGTTACTAATCAGCCCCAGCATTTT. Translating it yields CASSRTVTNQPQHF.

This rearrangement joins TRBV5-5 to TRBJ1-4; D is uncertain. Germline CDR1 is SGHKS and CDR2 is YYEKEE (reference sequence). The CDR3 is 15 amino acids. The V and J ends lost 0 bases and 0 bases respectively, with 6 bases between them. The CDR3 region has the DNA TGTGCCAGCAGCTTGGGGCTCGCAACTAATGAAAAACTGTTTTTT. It yields the protein CASSLGLATNEKLFF.

Points on this clone: At one end, the junction sequence differs from germline, possibly due to a read error. The chain combines TRBV28 with TRBJ1-4, with TRBD1 matching over 7 bases. CDR3 size: 15 residues. CDR1 MDHEN and CDR2 SYDVKM come from the germline V gene. In nucleotides, the CDR3 is TGTGCCAGCAGGTTATACAGGGGACTTAATGAAAAACTGTTTTTT. It specifies CASRLYRGLNEKLFF.

The gene calls are TRBV18 and TRBJ2-7, with D possibly matching TRBD2 (5 bases). The V gene's germline CDR1 is KGHSH and CDR2 LQKENI. Trimming took off 4 bases at V and 2 bases at J, with 12 bases between the two ends. This CDR3 is built from 14 residues. CDR3 amino acids: CASSLPGSPYEQYV. DNA for the CDR3: TGTGCCAGCTCACTTCCGGGATCCCCCTACGAGCAGTACGTC.

The chain joins TRBV27 to TRBJ1-4; 9 bases agree with TRBD1. CDR3 length: 15 amino acids. The V and J ends lost 6 bases and 0 bases, in that order; junction bases with no gene match: 2. Germline V gene lookup returns CDR1 MNHEY and CDR2 SMNVEV (reference sequence). The CDR3 DNA is TGTGCCAGCAGGGACAGGGGTCCAACTAATGAAAAACTGTTTTTT. This gives the protein CASRDRGPTNEKLFF.

This chain uses TRBV6-5 with TRBJ1-2; 7 positions match TRBD1. V lost 7 bases to trimming and J lost 3 bases; unmatched junction nucleotides: 5. The CDR3 loop spans 13 amino acids. The germline gives CDR1 MNHEY, CDR2 SVGAGI. The CDR3 sequence is CASTGGYYYGYTF. CDR3 DNA: TGTGCCAGCACAGGGGGTTATTACTATGGCTACACCTTC.

V and J are TRBV9 and TRBJ2-2; a possible D gene is TRBD2 (6 bases). The CDR3 spans 18 residues. V lost 3 bases and J 14 bases, leaving 32 bases between the germline ends. Germline-derived CDR1 and CDR2 are SGDLS and YYNGEE. CDR3 DNA: TGTGCCAGCAGCGCCGGGCTAGAGCGTGGGGCGGGATCCAGATCACTGTTTTTT. Amino acids: CASSAGLERGAGSRSLFF.

CDR3 amino acids: CASSHSYEQYF. The CDR3 region has the DNA TGTGCCAGCAGCCACAGCTACGAGCAGTACTTC. This chain joins TRBV12-3 or TRBV12-4 and TRBJ2-7; D not certain. This CDR3 comprises 11 residues. V was trimmed by 6 bases and J by 3 bases, leaving 6 bases between them.

This clone was observed once. This rearrangement joins TRBV5-5 to TRBJ2-7; D remains ambiguous. V gave up 1 base and J gave up 2 bases, with 13 bases separating them. CDR1 and CDR2 from the germline V gene are SGHKS and YYEKEE (reference sequence). The CDR3 has 15 residues. In DNA, the CDR3 is TGTGCCAGCAGCTTGTACACCCAAGTGGCCTACGAGCAGTACGTC. Translating it yields CASSLYTQVAYEQYV.

This clone was observed a handful of times. The V gene is TRBV2, the J gene TRBJ2-2, with D perhaps TRBD2 (7 bases). V lost 7 bases, J lost 6 bases, and 15 bases lay in between. This CDR3 region has 14 residues. Germline V gene lookup returns CDR1 SNHLY and CDR2 FYNNEI. The CDR3 reads CASTLQGRAGELFF. For the CDR3, the DNA is TGTGCCAGCACCCTTCAGGGGAGGGCCGGGGAGCTGTTTTTT.

The V and J genes are TRBV7-9 and TRBJ1-6; D is uncertain. The V gene's germline CDR1 is SEHNR and CDR2 FQNEAQ (reference sequence). CDR3 length: 11 amino acids. V dropped 4 bases and J dropped 8 bases, with 3 bases sitting between them. Here the CDR3 reads CASSSDSPLHF. In DNA form, the CDR3 reads TGTGCCAGCAGCTCCGATTCACCCCTCCACTTT.

CDR3 in amino acids: CASSYGGQGRAGGYTF. In DNA, the CDR3 is TGTGCCAGCAGTTACGGGGGACAGGGAAGGGCGGGTGGCTACACCTTC. The V gene is TRBV6-5, the J gene TRBJ1-2; TRBD1 aligns across 9 bases. The junction had 11 bases not matched to a gene; V was cut back by 2 bases and J by 7 bases. The CDR3 is made up of 16 amino acids. Germline V gene lookup returns CDR1 MNHEY and CDR2 SVGAGI.

This clone was found a few times. The J gene is TRBJ1-5, the V gene TRBV6-5, with TRBD1 identical over 7 bases. This CDR3 region has 15 residues. After removal of 2 bases from V and 3 bases from J, the junction contained 4 bases not matched to a gene. Germline V lookup: CDR1 MNHEY, CDR2 SVGAGI. For the CDR3, the DNA is TGTGCCAGCAGTTACCCGACAGGGTACAATCAGCCCCAGCATTTT. This sequence encodes CASSYPTGYNQPQHF.

The chain links TRBV2 to TRBJ2-5, with 8 bases lining up with TRBD1. With V trimmed by 4 bases and J by 4 bases, 2 bases remained unmatched. The CDR3 runs 13 residues. Germline assignment: CDR1 SNHLY and CDR2 FYNNEI. CDR3 DNA: TGTGCCAGCAGTGGGGGGACAGGAGAGACCCAGTACTTC. Its translation is CASSGGTGETQYF.

The chain combines TRBV5-1 with TRBJ2-5, with 13 bases fitting TRBD2. The J segment lost 3 bases and the V segment lost 5 bases, leaving 4 bases of the junction unmatched. CDR3 length equals 15 residues. The V gene's germline CDR1 is SGHRS and CDR2 YFSETQ. DNA of the CDR3: TGCGCCAGCAGTATACTAGCGGGGGGGGAAGAGACCCAGTACTTC. Its translation is CASSILAGGEETQYF.

The V gene is TRBV5-1, the J gene TRBJ2-2, with TRBD2 matching over 10 bases. CDR3 size: 18 residues. V shed 2 bases and J 1 base; nucleotides not matched to a gene: 8. In germline, CDR1 is SGHRS, CDR2 YFSETQ. Written as DNA, the CDR3 is TGCGCCAGCAGCTTCGGGACTAGCGCTCTCATGAACACCGGGGAGCTGTTTTTT. This gives the protein CASSFGTSALMNTGELFF.

The chain joins TRBV7-3 to TRBJ2-1; 9 bases map to TRBD1. J was trimmed by 6 bases and V by 3 bases; bases with no gene match: 6. Germline CDR1 is SGHTA and CDR2 is FQGTGA. The CDR3 runs to 15 residues. CDR3 region: CASSFGGTGFNEQFF. The CDR3 nucleotides read TGTGCCAGCAGCTTCGGCGGGACAGGGTTCAATGAGCAGTTCTTC.

This chain links TRBV6-5 with TRBJ1-4; D gene uncertain. Looked up from germline, CDR1 is MNHEY and CDR2 is SVGAGI. The CDR3 length is 13 residues. The V end lost 3 bases, the J end lost 11 bases, and 13 bases lay between the germline ends. The CDR3 is CASSYLGDSKLFF. The CDR3 nucleotides are TGTGCCAGCAGTTATTTGGGTGACTCGAAACTGTTTTTT.

This clone was counted a few times. The chain has TRBV7-8 and TRBJ2-5; the D gene is possibly TRBD1 (5 bases). The CDR3 has 16 amino acids. Trimming stripped 5 bases from V and 0 bases from J, with 16 bases between. Germline values: CDR1 SGHVS, CDR2 FQNEAQ. CDR3 loop: CASSRRGDNNQETQYF. The DNA of the CDR3 is TGTGCCAGCAGCAGAAGGGGCGATAATAACCAAGAGACCCAGTACTTC. Using reference TRBV7-8 and TRBJ2-5 for the parts outside the CDR3, the full variable domain is GAGVSQSPRYKVAKRGQDVALRCDPISGHVSLFWYQQALGQGPEFLTYFQNEAQLDKSGLPSDRFFAERPEGSVSTLKIQRTQQEDSAVYLCASSRRGDNNQETQYFGPGTRLLVL.

CDR3 sequence (DNA): TGTGCCAGCAGCTTAGTAACAGGGGCACTCTACGAGCAGTACTTC. It is translated as CASSLVTGALYEQYF. The chain carries TRBV7-9 and TRBJ2-7; 7 bases are a match to TRBD1. Trimming took 1 base from V and 3 from J; bases not matched to a gene: 6. The length of the CDR3 is 15 residues. Germline CDR1 and CDR2: SEHNR and FQNEAQ (reference sequence).

The gene calls are TRBV3-1 (or the pseudogene TRBV3-2) and TRBJ1-6; 10 bases line up with TRBD1. The CDR3 spans 15 residues. Per germline, CDR1 LGHDT and CDR2 YNNKEL (reference sequence). The trim removed 4 bases at V and 7 bases at J, leaving 4 bases unmatched. For the CDR3, the DNA is TGTGCCAGCAGCCGACCGGGACAGGGGAATTCACCCCTCCACTTT. Amino acids: CASSRPGQGNSPLHF.